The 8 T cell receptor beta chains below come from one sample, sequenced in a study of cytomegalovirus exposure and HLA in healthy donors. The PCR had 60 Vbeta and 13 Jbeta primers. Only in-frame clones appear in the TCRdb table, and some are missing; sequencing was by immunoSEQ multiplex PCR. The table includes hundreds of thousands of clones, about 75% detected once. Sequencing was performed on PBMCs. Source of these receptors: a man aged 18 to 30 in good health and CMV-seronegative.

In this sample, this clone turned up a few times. Written as DNA, the CDR3 is TGTGCCAGCAGAGATCTAGCGGACCTACTCTACGAGCAGTACTTC. Its protein is CASRDLADLLYEQYF. The chain has TRBV2 and TRBJ2-7; 7 positions agree with TRBD2. Losses at the gene ends were 6 bases for V and 3 bases for J; bases not matched to a gene: 11. Germline CDR1 and CDR2: SNHLY and FYNNEI. The CDR3 has 15 residues. The full variable domain, completed using reference TRBV2 and TRBJ2-7, is EPEVTQTPSHQVTQMGQEVILRCVPISNHLYFYWYRQILGQKVEFLVSFYNNEISEKSEIFDDQFSVERPDGSNFTLKIRSTKLEDSAMYFCASRDLADLLYEQYFGPGTRLTVT.

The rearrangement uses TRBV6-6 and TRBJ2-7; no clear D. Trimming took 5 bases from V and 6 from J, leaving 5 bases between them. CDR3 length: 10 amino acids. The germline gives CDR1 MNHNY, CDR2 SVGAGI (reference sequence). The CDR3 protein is CASSASEQYF. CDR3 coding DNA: TGTGCCAGCAGTGCGTCCGAGCAGTACTTC.

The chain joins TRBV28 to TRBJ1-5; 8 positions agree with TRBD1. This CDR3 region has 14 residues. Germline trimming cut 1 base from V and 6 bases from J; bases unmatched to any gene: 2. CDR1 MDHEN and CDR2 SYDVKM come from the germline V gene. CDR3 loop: CASSLFQGAQPQHF. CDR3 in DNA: TGTGCCAGCAGTTTATTTCAGGGGGCTCAGCCCCAGCATTTT.

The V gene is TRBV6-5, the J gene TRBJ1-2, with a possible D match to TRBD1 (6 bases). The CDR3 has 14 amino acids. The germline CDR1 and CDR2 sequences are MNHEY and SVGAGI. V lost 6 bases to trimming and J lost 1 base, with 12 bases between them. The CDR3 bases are TGTGCCAGCAGCCCAGGGGACGGTAACTATGGCTACACCTTC. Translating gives CASSPGDGNYGYTF.

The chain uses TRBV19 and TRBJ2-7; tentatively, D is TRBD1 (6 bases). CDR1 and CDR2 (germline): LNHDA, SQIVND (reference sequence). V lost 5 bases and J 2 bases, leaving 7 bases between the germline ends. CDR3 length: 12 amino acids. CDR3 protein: CASSGGPYEQYF. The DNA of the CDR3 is TGTGCCAGTAGTGGGGGCCCCTACGAGCAGTACTTC. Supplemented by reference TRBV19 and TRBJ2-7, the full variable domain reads DGGITQSPKYLFRKEGQNVTLSCEQNLNHDAMYWYRQDPGQGLRLIYYSQIVNDFQKGDIAEGYSVSREKKESFPLTVTSAQKNPTAFYLCASSGGPYEQYFGPGTRLTVT.

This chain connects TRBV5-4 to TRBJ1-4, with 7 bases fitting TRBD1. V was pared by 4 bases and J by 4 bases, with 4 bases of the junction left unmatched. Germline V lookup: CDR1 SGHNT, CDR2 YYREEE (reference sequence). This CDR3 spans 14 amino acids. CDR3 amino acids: CASSEGQSNEKLFF. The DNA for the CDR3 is TGTGCCAGCAGCGAGGGACAGAGTAATGAAAAACTGTTTTTT. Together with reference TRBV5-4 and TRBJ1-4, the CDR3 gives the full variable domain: ETGVTQSPTHLIKTRGQQVTLRCSSQSGHNTVSWYQQALGQGPQFIFQYYREEENGRGNFPPRFSGLQFPNYSSELNVNALELDDSALYLCASSEGQSNEKLFFGSGTQLSVL.

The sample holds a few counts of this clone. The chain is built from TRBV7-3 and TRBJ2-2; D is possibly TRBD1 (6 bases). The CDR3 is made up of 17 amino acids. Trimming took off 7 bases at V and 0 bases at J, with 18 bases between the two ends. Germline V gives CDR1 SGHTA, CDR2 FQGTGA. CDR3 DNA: TGTGCCAGCACTCCGGCCGGGACATTCGCGAACACCGGGGAGCTGTTTTTT. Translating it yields CASTPAGTFANTGELFF. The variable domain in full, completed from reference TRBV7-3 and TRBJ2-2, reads GAGVSQTPSNKVTEKGKYVELRCDPISGHTALYWYRQSLGQGPEFLIYFQGTGAADDSGLPNDRFFAVRPEGSVSTLKIQRTERGDSAVYLCASTPAGTFANTGELFFGEGSRLTVL.

The CDR3 loop reads CASNRPGPFNTEAFF. CDR3 coding DNA: TGTGCCAGCAACAGGCCAGGCCCTTTTAACACTGAAGCTTTCTTT. The gene calls are TRBV6-5 and TRBJ1-1; a weak D match, TRBD1 (5 bases). The ends were cut back, 7 bases at V and 2 bases at J, with 17 bases in the middle. The CDR3 covers 15 residues. Germline CDR1 and CDR2: MNHEY and SVGAGI.